The 6 T cell receptor beta chains in this list originate from one sample, sequenced in a study of cytomegalovirus exposure and HLA in healthy donors. Profiling relied on immunoSEQ multiplex PCR, and the TCRdb table lists in-frame clones only, not all of them. The table shows about 160,000 clones, with about 96% occurring only once. Sequencing was done on a sample of PBMCs. The source of these receptors is a woman aged 18-29 years in good health and CMV-seronegative.

This clone was observed a single time. The V and J genes are TRBV7-6 and TRBJ1-5, with D perhaps matching TRBD1 (5 bases). V lost 2 bases and J lost 2, with 10 bases in between. The CDR3 loop spans 15 amino acids. The germline V gene has CDR1 SGHVS and CDR2 FNYEAQ. In DNA, the CDR3 is TGTGCCAGCAGCTTAACGGCGGGGGGCAATCAGCCCCAGCATTTT. Translated, it gives CASSLTAGGNQPQHF.

V usage is TRBV5-5 and J usage is TRBJ2-7, with a weak D call TRBD1 (6 bases). The germline V gene has CDR1 SGHKS and CDR2 YYEKEE (reference sequence). V dropped 2 bases and J dropped 2 bases, with 14 bases sitting between them. CDR3 length: 15 amino acids. CDR3 protein: CASSLPQGKPYEQYF. For the CDR3, the DNA is TGTGCCAGCAGCTTACCTCAGGGGAAACCCTACGAGCAGTACTTC.

This clone was seen only a few times. The chain uses TRBV2 and TRBJ2-2; D gene uncertain. Deletions cut 1 base from V and 4 bases from J, with 7 bases between. Germline lookup yields CDR1 SNHLY and CDR2 FYNNEI. CDR3 size: 14 residues. DNA of the CDR3: TGTGCCAGCAGTGAAGTGCCGGGCACCGGGGAGCTGTTTTTT. It specifies CASSEVPGTGELFF.

This chain joins TRBV7-9 and TRBJ1-1; tentatively, D is TRBD1 (5 bases). Germline V CDR1 and CDR2: SEHNR, FQNEAQ (reference sequence). The CDR3 covers 15 residues. V was shortened by 1 base and J by 4 bases, with 13 bases between the two germline ends. The CDR3 sequence: CASSLGAGIGTEAFF. CDR3 in DNA: TGTGCCAGCAGCTTAGGGGCAGGGATTGGCACTGAAGCTTTCTTT.

The chain joins TRBV19 to TRBJ1-6; D call uncertain. Between the trimmed V and J ends, which lost 4 bases and 7 bases, there was a span of 17 bases. The CDR3 covers 16 residues. Germline V gives CDR1 LNHDA, CDR2 SQIVND (reference sequence). The chain's CDR3 is CASSTGPGTTNSPLHF. Here the CDR3 DNA reads TGTGCCAGTAGTACAGGACCGGGAACTACGAATTCACCCCTCCACTTT.

This clone was found once. The J gene is TRBJ2-2, the V gene TRBV10-3, with 7 bases fitting TRBD1. The CDR3 runs 15 residues. Germline V CDR1 and CDR2: ENHRY, SYGVKD. Trimming cost V 6 bases and J 1 base; bases outside gene matches: 5. The CDR3 DNA follows: TGTGCCATCAGCCATCCAGGGGGGAACACCGGGGAGCTGTTTTTT. Its translation: CAISHPGGNTGELFF.